This T cell receptor beta chain was sequenced in a study of shared clonotypes between healthy human individuals. Regarding this clone: What it binds is not known.

The CDR3 is made up of 13 amino acids. The V gene lost 5 bases and the J gene lost 6 bases, with 12 bases spanning the gap. Germline V CDR1 and CDR2: LNHDA, SQIVND (reference sequence). Deep-level running was used for the assay. Genomic DNA from each subset was divided evenly over several immunoSEQ plates. This table comes from immunoSEQ multiplex PCR, and its TCRdb copy is limited to in-frame clones, with some not included. The sample shows some 2.4 million clones, roughly 93% of them seen only once. General study findings and limits: Relative to memory subsets, naive subsets generally showed larger estimated richness.

This receptor was obtained from a man younger than 35 in good health. Some clones in this sample may be carry-over from other donors' samples. The sequencing sample was made of naive CD4+ T cells from PBMCs. Described subset: CD45RA+ positively selected. The chain combines TRBV19 with TRBJ2-3; perhaps TRBD1 as D (5 bases). For the CDR3, the DNA is TGTGCCAGTAGTTGGGCAGGGTGGGATACGCAGTATTTT. Protein: CASSWAGWDTQYF.